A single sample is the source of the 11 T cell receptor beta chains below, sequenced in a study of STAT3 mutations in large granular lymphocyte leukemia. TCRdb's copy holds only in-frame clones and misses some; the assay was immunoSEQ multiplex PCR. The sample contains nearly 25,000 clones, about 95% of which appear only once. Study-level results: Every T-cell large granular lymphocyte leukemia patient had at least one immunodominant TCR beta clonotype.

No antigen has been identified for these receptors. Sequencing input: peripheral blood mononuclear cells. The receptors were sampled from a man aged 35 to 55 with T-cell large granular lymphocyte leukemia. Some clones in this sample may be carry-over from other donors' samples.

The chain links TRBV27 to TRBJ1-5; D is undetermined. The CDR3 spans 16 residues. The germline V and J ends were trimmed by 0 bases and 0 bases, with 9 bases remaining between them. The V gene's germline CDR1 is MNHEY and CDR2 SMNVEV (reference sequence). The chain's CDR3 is CASSLSYANSNQPQHF. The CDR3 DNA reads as TGTGCCAGCAGTTTATCCTACGCGAATAGCAATCAGCCCCAGCATTTT.

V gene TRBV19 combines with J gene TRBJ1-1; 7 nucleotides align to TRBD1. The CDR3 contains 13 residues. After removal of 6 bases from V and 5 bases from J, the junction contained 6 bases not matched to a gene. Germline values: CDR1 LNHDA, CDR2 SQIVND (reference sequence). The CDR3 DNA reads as TGTGCCAGTAGCCAAGACAGGGCTACTGAAGCTTTCTTT. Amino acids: CASSQDRATEAFF.

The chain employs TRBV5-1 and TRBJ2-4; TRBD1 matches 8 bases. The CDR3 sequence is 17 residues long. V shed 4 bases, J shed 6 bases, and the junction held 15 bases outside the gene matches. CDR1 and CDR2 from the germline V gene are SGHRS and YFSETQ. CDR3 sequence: CASSGDRTETTGNIQYF. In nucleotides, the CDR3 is TGCGCCAGCAGCGGGGACAGGACGGAAACTACAGGAAACATTCAGTACTTC.

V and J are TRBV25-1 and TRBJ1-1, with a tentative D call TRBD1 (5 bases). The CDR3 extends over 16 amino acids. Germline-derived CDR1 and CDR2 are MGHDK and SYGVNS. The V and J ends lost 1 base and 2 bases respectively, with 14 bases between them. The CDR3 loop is CASSELGWDGNTEAFF. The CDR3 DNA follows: TGTGCCAGCAGTGAATTAGGTTGGGACGGAAACACTGAAGCTTTCTTT.

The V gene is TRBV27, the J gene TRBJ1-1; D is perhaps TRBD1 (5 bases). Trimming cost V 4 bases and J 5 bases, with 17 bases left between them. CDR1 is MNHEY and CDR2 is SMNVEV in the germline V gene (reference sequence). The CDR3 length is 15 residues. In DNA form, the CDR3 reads TGTGCCAGCAGTTCCTACAGGACCCGATATACTGAAGCTTTCTTT. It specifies CASSSYRTRYTEAFF.

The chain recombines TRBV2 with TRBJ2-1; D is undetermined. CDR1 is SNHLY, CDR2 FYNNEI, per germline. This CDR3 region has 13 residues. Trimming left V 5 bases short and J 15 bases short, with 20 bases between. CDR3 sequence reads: CASSPRAPGSRFF. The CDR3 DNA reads TGTGCCAGCAGTCCCCGGGCTCCCGGATCCCGGTTCTTC.

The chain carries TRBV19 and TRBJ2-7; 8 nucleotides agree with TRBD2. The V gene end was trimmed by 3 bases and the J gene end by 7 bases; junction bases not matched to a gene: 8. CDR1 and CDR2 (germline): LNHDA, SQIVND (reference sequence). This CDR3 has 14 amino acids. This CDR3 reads CASSIGTSLTEQYF. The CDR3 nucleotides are TGTGCCAGTAGTATTGGGACTAGTTTAACGGAGCAGTACTTC.

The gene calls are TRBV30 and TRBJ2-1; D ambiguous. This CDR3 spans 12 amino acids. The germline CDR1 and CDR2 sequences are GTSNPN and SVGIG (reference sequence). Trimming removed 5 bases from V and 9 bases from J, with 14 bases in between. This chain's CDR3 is CAWVAGSAEQFF. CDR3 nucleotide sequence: TGTGCCTGGGTGGCAGGATCGGCTGAGCAGTTCTTC.

In DNA form, the CDR3 reads TGTGCCAGTAGTATAGAAGGAGGGAGCTACGAGCAGTACTTC. Translated, it gives CASSIEGGSYEQYF. This chain uses TRBV19 with TRBJ2-7, with D tentatively TRBD2 (6 bases). Germline assignment: CDR1 LNHDA and CDR2 SQIVND (reference sequence). The V end lost 0 bases, the J end lost 3 bases, and 9 bases lay between the germline ends. This CDR3 spans 14 amino acids.

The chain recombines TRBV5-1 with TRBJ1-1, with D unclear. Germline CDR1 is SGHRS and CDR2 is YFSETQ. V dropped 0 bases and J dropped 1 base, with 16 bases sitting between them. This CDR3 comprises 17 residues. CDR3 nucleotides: TGCGCCAGCAGCTTGGAGGCGAGATACTTACCGAACACTGAAGCTTTCTTT. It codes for CASSLEARYLPNTEAFF.

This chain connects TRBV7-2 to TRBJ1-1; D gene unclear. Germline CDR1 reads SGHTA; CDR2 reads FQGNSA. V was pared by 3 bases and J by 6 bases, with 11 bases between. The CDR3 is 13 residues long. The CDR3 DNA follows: TGTGCCAGCAGCTTGCCTGGAGGATCTGAAGCTTTCTTT. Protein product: CASSLPGGSEAFF.